This T cell receptor beta chain was identified in a study of T cell responses to AZD1222 COVID-19 vaccine. Study-wide points: Once two AZD1222 doses were given, Spike-specific TCR breadth and depth went up.

Produced via immunoSEQ multiplex PCR; TCRdb's table is partial and in-frame only. The table has fewer than 55,000 clones, 90% seen once; the top ten hold approximately 40%. A word on this clone: What it binds is unknown.

Sequencing used peripheral blood, obtained 28 days after the second AZD1222 dose. This receptor was obtained from an adult who received the AZD1222 COVID-19 vaccine.

In DNA, the CDR3 is TGTGCCAGCAGCTTAGCGGGCGGCCCCTTAGAAACCTTC. This encodes CASSLAGGPLETF. J is TRBJ1-2 and V is TRBV7-9; D gene uncertain. The CDR3 is 13 residues long. In germline, CDR1 is SEHNR, CDR2 FQNEAQ (reference sequence). The germline V and J ends were trimmed by 0 bases and 14 bases, with 16 bases remaining between them.